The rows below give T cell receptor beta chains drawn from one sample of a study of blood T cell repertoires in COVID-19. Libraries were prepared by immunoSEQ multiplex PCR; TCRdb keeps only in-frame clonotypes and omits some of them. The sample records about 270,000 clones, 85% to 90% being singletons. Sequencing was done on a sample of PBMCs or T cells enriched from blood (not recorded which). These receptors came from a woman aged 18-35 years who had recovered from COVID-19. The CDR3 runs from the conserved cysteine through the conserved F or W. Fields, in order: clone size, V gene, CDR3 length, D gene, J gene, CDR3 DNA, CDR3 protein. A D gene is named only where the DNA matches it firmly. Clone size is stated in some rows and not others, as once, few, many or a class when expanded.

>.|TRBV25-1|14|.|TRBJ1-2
TGTGCCAGCAGCGGGTCGGCAATCGGCTATGGCTACACCTTC
CASSGSAIGYGYTF
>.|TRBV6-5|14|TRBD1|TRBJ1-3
TGTGCCAGCCTTGGGACAGACTCTGGAAACACCATATATTTT
CASLGTDSGNTIYF
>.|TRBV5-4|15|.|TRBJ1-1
TGTGCCAGCAGCCTCCTGACACGTATGAACACTGAAGCTTTCTTT
CASSLLTRMNTEAFF
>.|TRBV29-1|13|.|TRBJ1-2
TGCAGCGTGGGGGCAGGGCGGTCTGGTGGCTACACCTTC
CSVGAGRSGGYTF
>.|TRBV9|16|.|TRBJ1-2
TGTGCCAGCAGCGGGACCGCAGGGAATAGTAACTATGGCTACACCTTC
CASSGTAGNSNYGYTF
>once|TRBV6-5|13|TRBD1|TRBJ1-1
TGTGCCAGCAGTTACCAGGGGGCGGGTGAAGCTTTCTTT
CASSYQGAGEAFF
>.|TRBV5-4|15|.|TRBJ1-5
TGTGCCAGCAGCTCTGCTGACAGGCCCAATCAGCCCCAGCATTTT
CASSSADRPNQPQHF
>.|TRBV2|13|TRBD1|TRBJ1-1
TGTGCCAGCGGGACAGAGACGAACACTGAAGCTTTCTTT
CASGTETNTEAFF
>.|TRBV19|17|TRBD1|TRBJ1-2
TGTGCCAGTAGTACCAAAATCTCTTCGACAGGGGGTTATGGCTACACCTTC
CASSTKISSTGGYGYTF
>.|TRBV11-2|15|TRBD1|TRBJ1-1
TGTGCCAGCAGCTTAAGCTCCGGACAGGGCACTGAAGCTTTCTTT
CASSLSSGQGTEAFF
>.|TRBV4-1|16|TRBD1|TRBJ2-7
TGCGCCAGCAGCCCACAGGGGGGAGCATCTAACTACGAGCAGTACTTC
CASSPQGGASNYEQYF
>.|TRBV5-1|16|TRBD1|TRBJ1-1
TGCGCCAGCAGCTACCGGGACAGGGCGATTTACACTGAAGCTTTCTTT
CASSYRDRAIYTEAFF
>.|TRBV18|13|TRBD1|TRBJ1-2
TGTGCCAGCTCACCGGGACAGGGTTATGGCTACACCTTC
CASSPGQGYGYTF
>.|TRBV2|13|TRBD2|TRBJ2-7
TGTGCCAGCAGTGAAATACTAGCGGGGGTGCGGTACTTC
CASSEILAGVRYF
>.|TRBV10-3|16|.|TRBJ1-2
TGTGCCTCCAGGGCAGGGCCCTACTCCCCGGGCTATGGCTACACCTTC
CASRAGPYSPGYGYTF
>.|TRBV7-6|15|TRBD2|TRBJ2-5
TGTGCCAGCAGCATGACTAGCGGGGGTAGAGAGACCCAGTACTTC
CASSMTSGGRETQYF
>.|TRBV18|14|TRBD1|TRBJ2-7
TGTGCCAGCTCACCAAGTACAGGGGTCCACGAGCAGTACTTC
CASSPSTGVHEQYF
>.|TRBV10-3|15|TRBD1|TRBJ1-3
TGTGCCATCAGTGAGGACAGGGACTCTGGAAACACCATATATTTT
CAISEDRDSGNTIYF
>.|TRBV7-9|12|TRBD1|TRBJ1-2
TGTGCCAGCAGCGACCCGGGACAGAGTTCTGCCTTC
CASSDPGQSSAF
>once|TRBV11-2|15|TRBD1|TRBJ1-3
TGTGCCAGCAGCTGGGACAGTACATCTGGAAACACCATATATTTT
CASSWDSTSGNTIYF
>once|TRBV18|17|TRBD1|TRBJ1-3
TGTGCCAGCTCACCAAACAGGGGCGGGAACTCTGGAAACACCATATATTTT
CASSPNRGGNSGNTIYF
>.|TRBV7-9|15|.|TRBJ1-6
TGTGCCAGCAGCTCCTCGACAGTTTATAATTCACCCCTCCACTTT
CASSSSTVYNSPLHF
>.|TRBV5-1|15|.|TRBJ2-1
TGCGCCAGCAGCTTGGTCGGCGGGGCCCACAATGAGCAGTTCTTC
CASSLVGGAHNEQFF
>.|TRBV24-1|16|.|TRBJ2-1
TGTGCCACCAGTGATGCAGGGTCGGCCTTAGTCGTTGAGCAGTTCTTC
CATSDAGSALVVEQFF
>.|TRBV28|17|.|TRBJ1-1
TGTGCCAGCAGTCATCCTCAATCGTGGGCCGAGAACACTGAAGCTTTCTTT
CASSHPQSWAENTEAFF
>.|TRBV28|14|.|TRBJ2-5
TGTGCCAGCATTGAGGGCCCGGGGTCAAGCACCCAGTACTTC
CASIEGPGSSTQYF
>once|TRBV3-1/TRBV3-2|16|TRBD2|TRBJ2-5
TGTGCCAGCAGCCAAAACCCGGGGGGGTTGGAAGAGACCCAGTACTTC
CASSQNPGGLEETQYF
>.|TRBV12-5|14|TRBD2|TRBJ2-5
TGTGCTAGCCGGAGTAGCGGGTTCGAAGAGACCCAGTACTTC
CASRSSGFEETQYF